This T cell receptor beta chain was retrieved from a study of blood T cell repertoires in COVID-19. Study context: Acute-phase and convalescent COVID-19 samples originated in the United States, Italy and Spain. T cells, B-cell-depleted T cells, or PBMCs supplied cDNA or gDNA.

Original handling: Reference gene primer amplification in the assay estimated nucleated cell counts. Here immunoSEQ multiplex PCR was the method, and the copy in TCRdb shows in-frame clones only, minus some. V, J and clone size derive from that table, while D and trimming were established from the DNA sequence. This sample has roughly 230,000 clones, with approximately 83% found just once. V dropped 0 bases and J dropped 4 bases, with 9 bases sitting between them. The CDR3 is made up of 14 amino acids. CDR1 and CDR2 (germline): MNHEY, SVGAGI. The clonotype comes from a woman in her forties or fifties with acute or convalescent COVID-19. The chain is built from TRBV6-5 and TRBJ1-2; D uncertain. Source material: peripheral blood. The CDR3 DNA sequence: TGTGCCAGCAGTTACTCGGCAGCGCTCTATGGCTACACCTTC. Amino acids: CASSYSAALYGYTF.